Shown below are 5 T cell receptor beta chains from a single sample sequenced in a study of blood T cell repertoires in COVID-19 (dated by TCRdb to the early 2020s). Libraries were built with the immunoSEQ multiplex PCR assay. TCRdb took over this immuneACCESS table, retaining in-frame rearrangements with V and J assigned. Such tables are incomplete; in checked studies, under half of the missing clones stem from an unresolved V gene, and the remainder is unexplained. This sample has fewer than 500,000 clones in its table, and 75% to 90% of those were observed once. More than 0.95% of the sample is in the top ten clones. Sequencing used PBMCs or T cells enriched from blood (not recorded which). Every receptor here comes from a young man who had recovered from COVID-19.

The sample holds one count of this clone. The chain is built from TRBV7-2 and TRBJ2-2, with a tentative D call TRBD1 (6 bases). Trimming removed 5 bases at V and 8 bases at J, with 12 bases between. The V gene's germline CDR1 is SGHTA and CDR2 FQGNSA. The CDR3 runs to 13 residues. DNA of the CDR3: TGTGCCAGCAGCACGTACAGGGCTGGGGAGCTGTTTTTT. Protein product: CASSTYRAGELFF.

This chain uses TRBV21-1 with TRBJ1-1; the listed D gene, TRBD1, was not tested against the DNA. TRBV21-1 is an annotated pseudogene. The length of the CDR3 is 19 residues. CDR3 protein: CASSKSPEGTGERNTEAFF. The CDR3 DNA follows: TGTGCCAGCAGCAAATCCCCGGAGGGGACAGGGGAAAGGAACACTGAAGCTTTCTTT.

V is TRBV13 and J is TRBJ2-3; D possibly corresponds to TRBD1 (6 bases). This CDR3 comprises 13 residues. Germline CDR1 and CDR2: PRHDT and FYEKMQ (reference sequence). V lost 3 bases to trimming and J lost 5 bases, with 9 bases between them. Here the CDR3 reads CASSLGAEDTQYF. The DNA for the CDR3 is TGTGCCAGCAGCTTGGGGGCGGAAGATACGCAGTATTTT.

The gene calls are TRBV28 and TRBJ1-4; 8 nucleotides align to TRBD1. Germline CDR1 is MDHEN and CDR2 is SYDVKM. With V trimmed by 5 bases and J by 7 bases, 9 bases remained unmatched. The CDR3 runs to 15 residues. DNA for the CDR3: TGTGCCAGCAGTCCGGACAGGGTTCGGGCTGAAAAACTGTTTTTT. Amino acids: CASSPDRVRAEKLFF.

The chain links TRBV5-1 to TRBJ2-3; possible D gene TRBD1, 6 bases. Germline lookup yields CDR1 SGHRS and CDR2 YFSETQ. Trimming removed 2 bases from V and 1 base from J, with 8 bases in between. CDR3 length: 14 amino acids. The CDR3 DNA reads TGCGCCAGCAGCTTCCGGACAGGCACAGATACGCAGTATTTT. Protein: CASSFRTGTDTQYF.